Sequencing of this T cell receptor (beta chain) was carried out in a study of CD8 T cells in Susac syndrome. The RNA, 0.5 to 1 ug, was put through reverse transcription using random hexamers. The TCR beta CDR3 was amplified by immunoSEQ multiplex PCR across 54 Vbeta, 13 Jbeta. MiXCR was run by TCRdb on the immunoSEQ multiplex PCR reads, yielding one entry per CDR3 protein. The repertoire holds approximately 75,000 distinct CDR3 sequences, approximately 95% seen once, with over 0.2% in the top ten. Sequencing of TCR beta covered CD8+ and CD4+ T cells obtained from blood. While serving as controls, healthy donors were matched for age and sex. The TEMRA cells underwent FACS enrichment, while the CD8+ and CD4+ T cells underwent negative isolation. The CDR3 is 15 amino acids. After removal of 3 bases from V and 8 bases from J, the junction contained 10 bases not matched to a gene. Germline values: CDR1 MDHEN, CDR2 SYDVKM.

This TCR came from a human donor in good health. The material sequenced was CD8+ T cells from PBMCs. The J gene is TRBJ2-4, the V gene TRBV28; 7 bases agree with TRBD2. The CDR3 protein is CASSFGGRGRDIQYF. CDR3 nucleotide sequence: TGTGCCAGCAGTTTTGGCGGGCGAGGGAGGGACATTCAGTACTTC.